A selection of T cell receptor beta chains follows, all from one sample in a study of blood T cell repertoires in COVID-19. Sequencing used immunoSEQ multiplex PCR; TCRdb keeps in-frame clones, though not all of them. Of about 170,000 clones in the sample, about 79% were seen once. Input material: PBMCs or T cells enriched from blood (not recorded which). The source is a man aged 45 to 65 who had recovered from COVID-19. CDR3s include the opening cysteine and the closing phenylalanine or tryptophan. Each record gives: V gene, clone size, J gene, D gene, CDR3 DNA, CDR3 protein. A D gene is named only where the DNA matches it firmly. Clone size, where shown, is once, few, many, or a class for clones that have expanded.

>TRBV7-6|.|TRBJ1-1|.
TGTGCCAGCAGCATGATACAGCACAACACTGAAGCTTTCTTT
CASSMIQHNTEAFF
>TRBV4-1|.|TRBJ2-5|TRBD2
TGCGCCAGCAGCCAAAGGTGGCTAGCGGAAGAGACCCAGTACTTC
CASSQRWLAEETQYF
>TRBV7-6|once|TRBJ2-3|TRBD2
TGTGCCAGCAGTCGACTAGCGGAAACTAGCACAGATACGCAGTATTTT
CASSRLAETSTDTQYF
>TRBV3-1/TRBV3-2|.|TRBJ1-6|.
TGTGCCAGCAGCCCGGCAGGGAATTCACCCCTCCACTTT
CASSPAGNSPLHF
>TRBV6-1|.|TRBJ2-7|TRBD1
TGTGCCAGCAGTGAGGGGACAGTGGGGCTCGGCTACGAGCAGTACTTC
CASSEGTVGLGYEQYF
>TRBV3-1/TRBV3-2|.|TRBJ1-6|.
TGTGCCAGCAGCCAAGGGGCAGGGGTAATTTCCCTCCACTTT
CASSQGAGVISLHF
>TRBV7-2|.|TRBJ1-5|.
TGTGCCAGCAGCCAACAGATGCATCAGCCCCAGCATTTT
CASSQQMHQPQHF
>TRBV27|.|TRBJ1-2|.
TGTGCCAGCAGTTTATCTCTTTCGGGAGGGGCTTCCGGTGGCTACACCTTC
CASSLSLSGGASGGYTF
>TRBV25-1|.|TRBJ2-2|TRBD1
TGTGCCAGCAGAACGACAGGGAACGCCGGGGAGCTGTTTTTT
CASRTTGNAGELFF
>TRBV2|.|TRBJ1-5|TRBD1
TGTGCCAGCAGTGGGTTAGGACAGGGTGGCCAGCCCCAGCATTTT
CASSGLGQGGQPQHF
>TRBV9|.|TRBJ2-5|TRBD2
TGTGCCAGCAGCGCGACCGGACTAGCGCGGGACCCGGTACAGTACTTC
CASSATGLARDPVQYF
>TRBV9|.|TRBJ2-1|TRBD1
TGTGCCAGCAGCGTAGCCGGGACAGTTGCCTACAATGAGCAGTTCTTC
CASSVAGTVAYNEQFF
>TRBV7-2|.|TRBJ1-4|.
TGTGCCAGCAGCTTTCGGTCAACAACTAATGAAAAACTGTTTTTT
CASSFRSTTNEKLFF
>TRBV27|.|TRBJ1-1|TRBD1
TGTGCCAGCAGTTCTCGACAGGGACTGACTGAAGCTTTCTTT
CASSSRQGLTEAFF
>TRBV11-2|few|TRBJ2-5|.
TGTGCCAGCAGCTTAGTGGGGCAGGGAACAGAGACCCAGTACTTC
CASSLVGQGTETQYF
>TRBV7-9|.|TRBJ1-2|.
TGTGCCAGCAGCGTTGCAGGTATTAACTATGGCTACACCTTC
CASSVAGINYGYTF
>TRBV6-5|few|TRBJ2-4|TRBD2
TGTGCCAGCAGTCGACTAGCGGGGGGTGGAAACATTCAGTACTTC
CASSRLAGGGNIQYF
>TRBV5-1|.|TRBJ1-5|.
TGCGCCAGCAGCTTCAGGGGAGGGCAGCCCCAGCATTTT
CASSFRGGQPQHF
>TRBV6-5|.|TRBJ1-2|TRBD1
TGTGCCAGCAGTACCCCTGACAGGGACTATGGCTACACCTTC
CASSTPDRDYGYTF
>TRBV5-1|.|TRBJ1-2|.
TGCGCCAGCAGCTTTGGGGCCAACTATGGCTACACCTTC
CASSFGANYGYTF
>TRBV27|.|TRBJ2-7|TRBD1
TGTGCCAGCAGTTTACGGTTCCCGGGACAGGGCTCCTACGAGCAGTACTTC
CASSLRFPGQGSYEQYF
>TRBV5-5|.|TRBJ1-6|.
TGTGCCAGCAGCGCCCTCAGTAATTCACCCCTCCACTTT
CASSALSNSPLHF
>TRBV5-1|.|TRBJ2-7|TRBD1
TGCGCCAGCAGCTTTGGGCAGGGGGTCTACGAGCAGTACTTC
CASSFGQGVYEQYF
>TRBV6-5|once|TRBJ2-7|TRBD2
TGTGCCAGCAGTTCCAGGGAGGGGTGGGAGCAGTACTTC
CASSSREGWEQYF
>TRBV18|.|TRBJ2-6|.
TGTGCCAGCTCGCCAGTACTCTCTGGGGCCAACGTCCTGACTTTC
CASSPVLSGANVLTF
>TRBV7-9|.|TRBJ2-2|.
TGTGCCAGCAGCTTACAGGGCCAGAACACCGGGGAGCTGTTTTTT
CASSLQGQNTGELFF
>TRBV6-6|.|TRBJ1-5|.
TGTGCCAGCAGCCGCACAGGTGACAATCAGCCCCAGCATTTT
CASSRTGDNQPQHF
>TRBV6-5|.|TRBJ1-6|TRBD1
TGTGCCAGCATACCCGGGACAGGGAGTAATTCACCCCTCCACTTT
CASIPGTGSNSPLHF
>TRBV7-2|.|TRBJ2-7|TRBD2
TGTGCCAGCATCCTCGGATTTAGCGGGTCGAACGAGCAGTACTTC
CASILGFSGSNEQYF
>TRBV29-1|.|TRBJ1-2|.
TGCAGCGCCCGTCGTCACGGCTATGGCTACACCTTC
CSARRHGYGYTF
>TRBV3-1/TRBV3-2|.|TRBJ2-7|TRBD1
TGTGCCAGCAGCCCTCTCACGGGGGACAGGGGCAGCTCCTACGAGCAGTACTTC
CASSPLTGDRGSSYEQYF
>TRBV5-1|.|TRBJ1-4|TRBD1
TGCGCCAGCAGCTTTTTATCAGGGGGCGCCGATGAAAAACTGTTTTTT
CASSFLSGGADEKLFF
>TRBV3-1/TRBV3-2|.|TRBJ2-2|.
TGTGCCAGCAGCCAAATGCACAGGCCGAACACCGGGGAGCTGTTTTTT
CASSQMHRPNTGELFF
>TRBV29-1|few|TRBJ1-2|.
TGCAGCGCAGCCCAGGGTCCGGCTGGCTACACCTTC
CSAAQGPAGYTF
>TRBV27|.|TRBJ2-7|.
TGTGCCAGCAGTTTCCTCCAGGGGAACACCTACGAGCAGTACTTC
CASSFLQGNTYEQYF
>TRBV5-1|.|TRBJ2-1|TRBD1
TGCGCCAGCAGATATACAGGGGGCAAAGTTTTTGATGAGCAGTTCTTC
CASRYTGGKVFDEQFF
>TRBV19|once|TRBJ2-3|TRBD1
TGTGCCAGTAGTATGGACAGGGCAGACACAGATACGCAGTATTTT
CASSMDRADTDTQYF
>TRBV9|.|TRBJ2-7|.
TGTGCCAGCAGCCCCCGACTCCTCTCCTACGAGCAGTACTTC
CASSPRLLSYEQYF
>TRBV12-3/TRBV12-4|.|TRBJ1-1|.
TGTGCCAGCAGCAAGACAGTTAACACTGAAGCTTTCTTT
CASSKTVNTEAFF
>TRBV18|once|TRBJ1-1|.
TGTGCCAGCTCACCACCGGTTACGGGGGAAGCTGAAGCTTTCTTT
CASSPPVTGEAEAFF
>TRBV10-2|.|TRBJ1-2|.
TGCGCCAGCAGTGAGTCTGTCGAGGGCTATGGCTACACCTTC
CASSESVEGYGYTF
>TRBV29-1|.|TRBJ1-6|TRBD1
TGCAGCGTTGAAGTCCTCATTGACAGGGGTTCCTATAATTCACCCCTCCACTTT
CSVEVLIDRGSYNSPLHF
>TRBV3-1/TRBV3-2|.|TRBJ1-5|.
TGTGCCAGCAGCCCAACGTCAGGGGCGAATCAGCCCCAGCATTTT
CASSPTSGANQPQHF
>TRBV3-1/TRBV3-2|.|TRBJ2-1|TRBD1
TGTGCCAGCAGCCAAAATTCGGGGACAGGGGCTGGTGAGCAGTTCTTC
CASSQNSGTGAGEQFF
>TRBV5-8|many|TRBJ1-6|TRBD1
TGTGCCAGCAGCTTAGGGACAGGGAGTTCACCCCTCCACTTT
CASSLGTGSSPLHF
>TRBV19|.|TRBJ2-1|.
TGTGCCAGTAGTGTACGGGATTCCTCCTACAATGAGCAGTTCTTC
CASSVRDSSYNEQFF
>TRBV7-6|.|TRBJ2-7|.
TGTGCCAGCAGCTTAGAGATCCAGGACTACGAGCAGTACTTC
CASSLEIQDYEQYF
>TRBV30|.|TRBJ1-2|TRBD1
TGTGCCTGGAGTGTACATGGGGGACAGCGTAACTATGGCTACACCTTC
CAWSVHGGQRNYGYTF
>TRBV29-1|once|TRBJ1-2|.
TGCAGCGTTGATCCAGCTAACTATGGCTACACCTTC
CSVDPANYGYTF
>TRBV2|.|TRBJ2-5|.
TGTGCCATACCGGGACTTCGGCAAGGGGAGACCCAGTACTTC
CAIPGLRQGETQYF
>TRBV6-5|.|TRBJ1-6|.
TGTGCCAGCAGTTTGTCAGAGGCCTATAATTCACCCCTCCACTTT
CASSLSEAYNSPLHF
>TRBV6-2/TRBV6-3|.|TRBJ1-1|TRBD1
TGTGCCAGCAGCCAGACAGGGACAACCATTGAAGCTTTCTTT
CASSQTGTTIEAFF
>TRBV5-8|.|TRBJ1-1|.
TGTGCCAGCAGGGTGGAGGCAGGCGGGACTGAAGCTTTCTTT
CASRVEAGGTEAFF
>TRBV5-1|.|TRBJ1-1|.
TGCGCCAGCAGCTTGAGCAGGCTGAACACTGAAGCTTTCTTT
CASSLSRLNTEAFF
>TRBV18|.|TRBJ1-1|.
TGTGCCAGCTCACCACCCCGGAGGGGACCGAACACTGAAGCTTTCTTT
CASSPPRRGPNTEAFF
>TRBV5-1|.|TRBJ1-1|.
TGCGCCAGCAGCTATGGGGCAGGCACAAACACTGAAGCTTTCTTT
CASSYGAGTNTEAFF
>TRBV5-1|few|TRBJ1-5|TRBD1
TGCGCCAGCAGCTTGGGACAGGGTGGTAGCAATCAGCCCCAGCATTTT
CASSLGQGGSNQPQHF
>TRBV19|.|TRBJ1-6|.
TGTGCCAGTAGTCCAGGGTATAATTCACCCCTCCACTTT
CASSPGYNSPLHF